This T cell receptor beta chain came from a study of blood T cell repertoires in COVID-19. Whole-study context: Acute-phase and convalescent COVID-19 samples originated in the United States, Italy and Spain.

The data were produced by immunoSEQ multiplex PCR, yet TCRdb's version contains in-frame clones alone and is incomplete. The repertoire consists of about 100,000 clones, with roughly 85% occurring once and the leading ten covering 31%. This CDR3 contains 15 residues. Looked up from germline, CDR1 is MNHEY and CDR2 is SVGAGI. V was shortened by 6 bases and J by 0 bases, with 15 bases between the two germline ends. The origin of this receptor is a man between 65 and 85 years old with active or convalescent COVID-19. The chain recombines TRBV6-5 with TRBJ2-7, with D maybe TRBD1 (6 bases). Source material: peripheral blood. The chain's CDR3 is CASRPTGPSSYEQYF. In nucleotides, the CDR3 is TGTGCCAGCAGACCGACAGGCCCGAGCTCCTACGAGCAGTACTTC.